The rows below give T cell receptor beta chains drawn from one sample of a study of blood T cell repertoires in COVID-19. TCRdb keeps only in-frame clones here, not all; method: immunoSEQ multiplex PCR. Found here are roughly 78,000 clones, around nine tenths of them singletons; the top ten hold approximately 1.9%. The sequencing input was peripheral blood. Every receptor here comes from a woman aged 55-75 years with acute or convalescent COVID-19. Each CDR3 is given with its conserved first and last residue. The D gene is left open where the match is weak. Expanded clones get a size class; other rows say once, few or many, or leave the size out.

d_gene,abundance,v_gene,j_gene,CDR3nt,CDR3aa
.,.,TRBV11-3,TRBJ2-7,TGTGCCAGCGGGGGGTACGAGCAGTACTTC,CASGGYEQYF
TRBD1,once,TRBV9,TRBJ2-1,TGTGCCAGCAGCGTAGAGACAGGGCTTTACAATGAGCAGTTCTTC,CASSVETGLYNEQFF
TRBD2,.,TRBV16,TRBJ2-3,TGTGCCAGCAGCCAACCTAGCGGGAGGACAGATACGCAGTATTTT,CASSQPSGRTDTQYF
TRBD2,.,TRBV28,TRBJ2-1,TGTGCCAGCATTCTAGCGGGAGGGGCCTACAATGAGCAGTTCTTC,CASILAGGAYNEQFF
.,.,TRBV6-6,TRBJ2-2,TGTGCCAGCAGTTCCGCGACTCGGCGCGGGGAGCTGTTTTTT,CASSSATRRGELFF
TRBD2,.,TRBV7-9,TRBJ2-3,TGTGCCAGCAGTTCTCTGACTAGCGGGATAGGCACAGATACGCAGTATTTT,CASSSLTSGIGTDTQYF
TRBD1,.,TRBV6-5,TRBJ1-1,TGTGCCAGCAGGCCAGGGGGCGGGAACACTGAAGCTTTCTTT,CASRPGGGNTEAFF
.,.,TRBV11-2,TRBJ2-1,TGTGCCAGCAGCTTAATGGGGCTCGACAATGAGCAGTTCTTC,CASSLMGLDNEQFF
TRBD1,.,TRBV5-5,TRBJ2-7,TGTGCCAGCAGCCTTTACCCCGGGACAGGGCCCCTGGTGGAGCAGTACTTC,CASSLYPGTGPLVEQYF
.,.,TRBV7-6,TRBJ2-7,TGTGCCAGCAAACCACAGGGTCAGGAGCAGTACTTC,CASKPQGQEQYF
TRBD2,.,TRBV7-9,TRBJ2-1,TGTGCCAGCATCGAACCGGGACTAGCGGGTTACAATGAGCAGTTCTTC,CASIEPGLAGYNEQFF
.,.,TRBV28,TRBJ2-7,TGTGCCAGCAGTAAAGACCCTAGGACCTACGAGCAGTACTTC,CASSKDPRTYEQYF
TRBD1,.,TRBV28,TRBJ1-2,TGTGCCAGCAGCCCTCCGGACAGGACCTATGGCTACACCTTC,CASSPPDRTYGYTF
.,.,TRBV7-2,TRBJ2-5,TGTGCCAGCAGGAGTACAGGAATTCAAGAGACCCAGTACTTC,CASRSTGIQETQYF
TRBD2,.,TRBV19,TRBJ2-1,TGTGCCAGTAGTGTGACTAGCGGGAGGGACTCCTACAATGAGCAGTTCTTC,CASSVTSGRDSYNEQFF
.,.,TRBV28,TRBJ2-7,TGTGCCAGCAGTTCGGAGGGGGCAGGGGGATCTTACGAGCAGTACTTC,CASSSEGAGGSYEQYF
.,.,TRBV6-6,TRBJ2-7,TGTGCCAGCAGACGCTTGGGGGCTTTTTTCTACGAGCAGTACTTC,CASRRLGAFFYEQYF
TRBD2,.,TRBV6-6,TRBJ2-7,TGTGCCAGCAGTTATCCCCGGGAGGGCCAACTGCGCGAGCAGTACTTC,CASSYPREGQLREQYF
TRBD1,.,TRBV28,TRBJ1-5,TGTGCCAGCAGTTTAGTAGGGGGCGCGGGAAGCAATCAGCCCCAGCATTTT,CASSLVGGAGSNQPQHF
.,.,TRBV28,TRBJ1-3,TGTGCCAGCAGTTCGGTCTCTGGAAACACCATATATTTT,CASSSVSGNTIYF
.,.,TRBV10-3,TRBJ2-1,TGTGCCATCAGTGAGTTTTCTAGCGCCGACAATGAGCAGTTCTTC,CAISEFSSADNEQFF
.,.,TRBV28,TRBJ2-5,TGTGCCAGCACCCCTAGCTTTGGGTACCAAGAGACCCAGTACTTC,CASTPSFGYQETQYF
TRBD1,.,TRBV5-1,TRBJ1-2,TGCGCCAGCAGCTTGGGCCTCGACAGGGGAAATGGCTACACCTTC,CASSLGLDRGNGYTF
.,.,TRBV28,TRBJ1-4,TGTGCCAGCAGTTCCCCGGGAAGAGGTAATGAAAAACTGTTTTTT,CASSSPGRGNEKLFF
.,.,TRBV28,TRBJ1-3,TGTGCCAGCAGCACTTTGCAGGGAGGTGGAAACACCATATATTTT,CASSTLQGGGNTIYF
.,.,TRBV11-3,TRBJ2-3,TGTGCCAGCAGCTTAGGTGGCGGGACGGATACGCAGTATTTT,CASSLGGGTDTQYF
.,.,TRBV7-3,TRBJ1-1,TGTGCCAGCAGCTTAAGCAGGGCCACTGAAGCTTTCTTT,CASSLSRATEAFF
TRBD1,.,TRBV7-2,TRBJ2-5,TGTGCCAGCAGCTTAGACAGGGGGCAAGAGACCCAGTACTTC,CASSLDRGQETQYF
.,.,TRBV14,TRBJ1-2,TGTGCCAGCAGCCAACAGGGCTATGGCTACACCTTC,CASSQQGYGYTF
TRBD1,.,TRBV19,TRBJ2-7,TGTGCCAGTAGCCTAGACAGGGGCAGATACGAGCAGTACTTC,CASSLDRGRYEQYF
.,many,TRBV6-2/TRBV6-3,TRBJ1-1,TGTGCCAGCAGTTACGGGCAGGTCACCGAAGCTTTCTTT,CASSYGQVTEAFF
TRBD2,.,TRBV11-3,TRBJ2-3,TGTGCCAGCAGCTTAGAGTTGCTAGCGGGAGCTAGCACAGATACGCAGTATTTT,CASSLELLAGASTDTQYF
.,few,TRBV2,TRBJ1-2,TGTGCCAGCTCCTCAAGGGGGTATGGCTACACCTTC,CASSSRGYGYTF
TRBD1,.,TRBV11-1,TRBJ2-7,TGTGCCAGCAGCTTAGTTAGGACAGGGAATGACGAGCAGTACTTC,CASSLVRTGNDEQYF
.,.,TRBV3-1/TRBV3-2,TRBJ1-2,TGTGCCAGCAGCCAAGACGGGACATATGGCTACACCTTC,CASSQDGTYGYTF
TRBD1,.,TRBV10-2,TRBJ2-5,TGCGCCAGCAGCGGGACAGGGGGAGAGACCCAGTACTTC,CASSGTGGETQYF
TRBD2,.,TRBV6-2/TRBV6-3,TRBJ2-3,TGTGCCAGCAGTTTGCTGGGACTAGCGGGAGAAGATACGCAGTATTTT,CASSLLGLAGEDTQYF
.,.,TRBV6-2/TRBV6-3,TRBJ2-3,TGTGCCAGCAGCCCCAGACAGGTCGATACGCAGTATTTT,CASSPRQVDTQYF
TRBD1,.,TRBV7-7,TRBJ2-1,TGTGCCAGCAGCTTAGCATTTGGACAGGGTTTCAATGAGCAGTTCTTC,CASSLAFGQGFNEQFF
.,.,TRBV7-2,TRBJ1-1,TGTGCCAGCAGCTCCACAGACCTACTGCGCACTGAAGCTTTCTTT,CASSSTDLLRTEAFF
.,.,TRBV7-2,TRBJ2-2,TGTGCCAGCACCCCGGGACAGAACACCGGGGAGCTGTTTTTT,CASTPGQNTGELFF
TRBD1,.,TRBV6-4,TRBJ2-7,TGTGCCAGCAAGGCGACAGGGGGCTACGAGCAGTACTTC,CASKATGGYEQYF
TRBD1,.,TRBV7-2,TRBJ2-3,TGTGCCAGCAGACAGGGGGCTGGGACAGATACGCAGTATTTT,CASRQGAGTDTQYF
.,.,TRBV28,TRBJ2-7,TGTGCCAGCAGTCCCCAGGGCCACCTAGACTACGAGCAGTACTTC,CASSPQGHLDYEQYF
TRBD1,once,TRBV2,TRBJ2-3,TGTGCCAGCAGTGAAAACTTTTCAGGGGGACCAGATACGCAGTATTTT,CASSENFSGGPDTQYF
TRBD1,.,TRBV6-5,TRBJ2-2,TGTGCCAGCAGCTTCGACAGGGGCCGAACCGGGGAGCTGTTTTTT,CASSFDRGRTGELFF
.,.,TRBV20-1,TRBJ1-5,TGCAGTGCTAGGGGGCAGGGGCCCCAGCATTTT,CSARGQGPQHF
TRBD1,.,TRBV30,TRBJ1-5,TGTGCCTGGAGTGAACAGAGGACAGGGATTGGCAATCAGCCCCAGCATTTT,CAWSEQRTGIGNQPQHF
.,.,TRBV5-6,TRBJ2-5,TGTGCCAGCAATCCCGGGGGGCCGGCAGGAGAGACCCAGTACTTC,CASNPGGPAGETQYF
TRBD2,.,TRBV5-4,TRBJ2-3,TGTGCCAGCAGCTCGTCAAGCGGGAGTGCAGATACGCAGTATTTT,CASSSSSGSADTQYF
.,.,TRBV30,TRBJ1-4,TGTGCCTGGAGTTACCAGACTAATGAAAAACTGTTTTTT,CAWSYQTNEKLFF
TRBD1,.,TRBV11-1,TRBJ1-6,TGTGCCAGCAGCATGGGACAGGGGAATTCACCCCTCCACTTT,CASSMGQGNSPLHF
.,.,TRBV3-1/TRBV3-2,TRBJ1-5,TGTGCCAGCAGCCAAGACCATTCGGGTGGGTTTTCTCAGCCCCAGCATTTT,CASSQDHSGGFSQPQHF
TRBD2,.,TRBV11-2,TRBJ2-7,TGTGCCAGCAGCCCACCGGGGGGGGAGGGGACCGAGCAGTACTTC,CASSPPGGEGTEQYF
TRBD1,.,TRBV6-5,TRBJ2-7,TGTGCCACCTCCTTCCGGGACAGGGTCCACGAGCAGTACTTC,CATSFRDRVHEQYF
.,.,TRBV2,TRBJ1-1,TGTGCCAGCGGTGGGGAGATGAACACTGAAGCTTTCTTT,CASGGEMNTEAFF
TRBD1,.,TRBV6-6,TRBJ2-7,TGTGCCAGCGGTAGACAGGGGGATCTGTACGAGCAGTACTTC,CASGRQGDLYEQYF